These 24 T cell receptor beta chains came from one sample sequenced in a study of T cell repertoires in cytomegalovirus infection. Their target antigens are unknown. MiXCR, applied by TCRdb to the reads, yields one record per CDR3 protein. The data contain a few hundred thousand distinct CDR3 sequences, around two fifths of them singletons. The starting material was cultured PBMCs, obtained from culture after CMV antigen stimulation. The receptors stem from a human donor in good health (CMV status not recorded). Some clones in this sample may be carry-over from other donors' samples.

V and J are TRBV2 and TRBJ2-3; 11 bases are shared with TRBD2. CDR1 is SNHLY and CDR2 is FYNNEI in the germline V gene. Trimming at V came to 5 bases and at J to 5 bases, leaving 9 bases not matched to a gene. The CDR3 loop spans 16 amino acids. CDR3 in amino acids: CASSRSTTSGKDTQYF. The CDR3 DNA follows: TGTGCCAGCAGTAGATCAACGACTAGCGGGAAAGATACGCAGTATTTT.

As DNA, the CDR3 is TGTGCCAGCAGCTTGGGCGCCAGGGTAGAACATGAGCAGTTCTTC. Residues: CASSLGARVEHEQFF. The chain joins TRBV7-2 to TRBJ2-1; a weak D match, TRBD1 (5 bases). The germline V gene has CDR1 SGHTA and CDR2 FQGNSA. The CDR3 length is 15 residues. Trimming stripped 3 bases from V and 8 bases from J, with 17 bases between.

This clonotype was found a few times. This chain connects TRBV19 to TRBJ2-2; TRBD2 agrees at 10 bases. The germline gives CDR1 LNHDA, CDR2 SQIVND (reference sequence). V was pared by 0 bases and J by 5 bases, with 12 bases of the junction left unmatched. The CDR3 spans 19 residues. CDR3: CASSIDLGALAGATGELFF. CDR3 DNA sequence: TGTGCCAGTAGTATAGATCTCGGCGCGCTAGCGGGGGCTACCGGGGAGCTGTTTTTT.

The J gene is TRBJ2-5, the V gene TRBV6-5; TRBD2 aligns across 11 bases. With 0 bases clipped from V and 2 bases from J, the junction kept 14 bases outside the gene matches. The CDR3 has 20 residues. The V gene's germline CDR1 is MNHEY and CDR2 SVGAGI. The CDR3 is CASSYSMTVSSGGQQETQYF. The CDR3 bases are TGTGCCAGCAGTTACTCGATGACCGTGTCTAGCGGGGGGCAGCAAGAGACCCAGTACTTC.

The chain recombines TRBV7-2 with TRBJ1-6, with D unresolved. CDR3 size: 13 residues. Trimming shortened V by 6 bases and J by 5 bases, and 8 bases separated the two germline ends. Germline loops: CDR1 SGHTA, CDR2 FQGNSA. The CDR3 region is CASSPSNNSPLHF. Written as DNA, the CDR3 is TGTGCCAGCAGTCCTTCCAATAATTCACCCCTCCACTTT.

This clonotype was seen only a few times. The chain uses TRBV7-8 and TRBJ2-6, with D possibly being TRBD1 (5 bases). V was clipped by 1 base and J by 0 bases, with 13 bases between them. Germline V gives CDR1 SGHVS, CDR2 FQNEAQ. The CDR3 is 18 residues long. CDR3 sequence: CASSLGSGQGSGANVLTF. DNA for the CDR3: TGTGCCAGCAGCTTAGGGTCAGGGCAGGGCTCTGGGGCCAACGTCCTGACTTTC. Using reference TRBV7-8 and TRBJ2-6 for the parts outside the CDR3, the full variable domain is GAGVSQSPRYKVAKRGQDVALRCDPISGHVSLFWYQQALGQGPEFLTYFQNEAQLDKSGLPSDRFFAERPEGSVSTLKIQRTQQEDSAVYLCASSLGSGQGSGANVLTFGAGSRLTVL.

This clonotype was seen more than once but under ten times. This chain connects TRBV7-2 to TRBJ1-2; tentative D call: TRBD1 (6 bases). Germline CDR1 SGHTA, CDR2 FQGNSA. Trimming pared 4 bases from V and 3 bases from J, leaving 12 bases between. This CDR3 is built from 14 residues. The CDR3 protein is CASSSRRGDYGYTF. The CDR3 nucleotides are TGTGCCAGCAGCTCCAGGAGGGGGGACTATGGCTACACCTTC.

The J gene is TRBJ2-1, the V gene TRBV7-6; the D is unclear. This CDR3 has 15 residues. Germline-derived CDR1 and CDR2 are SGHVS and FNYEAQ. V lost 4 bases and J 4 bases, leaving 14 bases between the germline ends. The CDR3 region is CASSSRRRAYNEQFF. CDR3 DNA: TGTGCCAGCAGCTCCCGCCGGAGAGCTTACAATGAGCAGTTCTTC.

This clonotype was found a few times. The V call is TRBV7-2, the J call TRBJ2-3, with D unresolved. The CDR3 sequence is 12 residues long. Germline values: CDR1 SGHTA, CDR2 FQGNSA. The V end lost 3 bases, the J end lost 6 bases, and 7 bases lay between the germline ends. CDR3 region: CASSFWSDTQYF. In nucleotides, the CDR3 is TGTGCCAGCAGCTTTTGGTCGGATACGCAGTATTTT.

The rearrangement links TRBV7-2 to TRBJ2-3; D unresolved. Trimming took off 5 bases at V and 5 bases at J, with 11 bases between the two ends. This CDR3 is 13 amino acids long. CDR1 SGHTA and CDR2 FQGNSA come from the germline V gene. This CDR3 reads CASSPDRLDTQYF. The CDR3 region has the DNA TGTGCCAGCAGCCCCGATAGGTTAGATACGCAGTATTTT. Supplemented by reference TRBV7-2 and TRBJ2-3, the full variable domain reads GAGVSQSPSNKVTEKGKDVELRCDPISGHTALYWYRQSLGQGLEFLIYFQGNSAPDKSGLPSDRFSAERTGGSVSTLTIQRTQQEDSAVYLCASSPDRLDTQYFGPGTRLTVL.

This clonotype was seen at least ten times. The chain recombines TRBV12-3 or TRBV12-4 with TRBJ2-1; 11 bases align to TRBD2. The CDR3 sequence is 14 residues long. With V trimmed by 6 bases and J by 5 bases, 3 bases remained unmatched. The CDR3, as DNA: TGTGCCAGCAGACCGGGACTAGCGGACAATGAGCAGTTCTTC. Translated: CASRPGLADNEQFF.

V usage is TRBV20-1 and J usage is TRBJ2-1; D may match TRBD1 or TRBD2 (5 bases each). CDR1 and CDR2 from the germline V gene are DFQATT and SNEGSKA (reference sequence). This CDR3 is built from 12 residues. Trimming cost V 7 bases and J 6 bases, with 13 bases left between them. The CDR3 DNA is TGCAGTGTAAACCGGGGCTTCAATGAGCAGTTCTTC. This codes for CSVNRGFNEQFF.

This clonotype came up many times. This chain links TRBV7-2 with TRBJ2-5; the match to TRBD2 covers 12 bases. Germline V gives CDR1 SGHTA, CDR2 FQGNSA. The length of the CDR3 is 16 residues. V trimming: 1 base; J trimming: 2 bases; junction bases outside the gene matches: 2. CDR3 nucleotide sequence: TGTGCCAGCAGCTTAGTAGGGACTAGCGGGCAAGAGACCCAGTACTTC. This gives the protein CASSLVGTSGQETQYF.

V is TRBV6-5 and J is TRBJ1-1; unclear D gene. The germline gives CDR1 MNHEY, CDR2 SVGAGI. Trimming removed 6 bases at V and 0 bases at J, with 11 bases between. The CDR3 covers 14 residues. The DNA for the CDR3 is TGTGCCAGCAGCGCGACGGCCATGAACACTGAAGCTTTCTTT. Translating it yields CASSATAMNTEAFF.

The chain recombines TRBV7-9 with TRBJ2-3; D possibly corresponds to TRBD2 (5 bases). The germline CDR1 and CDR2 sequences are SEHNR and FQNEAQ (reference sequence). CDR3 length: 14 residues. The ends were cut back, 6 bases at V and 3 bases at J, with 13 bases in the middle. CDR3 loop: CASRVGVWTDTQYF. DNA of the CDR3: TGTGCCAGCAGGGTCGGGGTTTGGACAGATACGCAGTATTTT.

The table lists this clonotype with many counts. The CDR3 reads CASSERIGGLSYNEQFF. DNA of the CDR3: TGTGCCAGCAGTGAACGGATTGGGGGGCTCTCCTACAATGAGCAGTTCTTC. The chain carries TRBV6-1 and TRBJ2-1; D might be TRBD1 or TRBD2, each matching 6 bases. V was pared by 2 bases and J by 0 bases, with 14 bases between. The V gene's germline CDR1 is MNHNS and CDR2 SASEGT. The CDR3 length is 17 residues.

This chain joins TRBV7-2 and TRBJ1-3; D perhaps matches TRBD1 (6 bases). Germline V gives CDR1 SGHTA, CDR2 FQGNSA. This CDR3 comprises 13 residues. V shed 4 bases and J shed 4 bases, with 8 bases lying between them. The CDR3 DNA reads TGTGCCAGCAGCTCAGGACAGGGAAACACCATATATTTT. Translation: CASSSGQGNTIYF.

This clonotype was detected a few times. This chain links TRBV24-1 with TRBJ2-3, with D possibly being TRBD1 (6 bases). The CDR3 spans 16 residues. V lost 4 bases and J lost 2, with 15 bases in between. The V gene's germline CDR1 is KGHDR and CDR2 SFDVKD. The CDR3 spells CATSDPSDRTTDTQYF. The CDR3 DNA reads TGTGCCACCAGTGACCCGTCCGACAGGACCACAGATACGCAGTATTTT.

This rearrangement joins TRBV11-2 to TRBJ2-3, with a tentative D call TRBD1 (5 bases). Germline CDR1 SGHAT, CDR2 FQNNGV. V lost 5 bases and J lost 1, with 13 bases in between. The length of the CDR3 is 15 residues. CDR3 in amino acids: CASSLQGIGTDTQYF. The CDR3 DNA sequence: TGTGCCAGCAGCCTGCAGGGAATTGGCACAGATACGCAGTATTTT.

This chain uses TRBV11-2 with TRBJ2-2; no clear D. Trimming cost V 0 bases and J 3 bases, with 14 bases left between them. The CDR3 contains 17 residues. Germline CDR1 is SGHAT and CDR2 is FQNNGV. The CDR3 nucleotides are TGTGCCAGCAGCTTAGATAGGGCAGGAACATACACCGGGGAGCTGTTTTTT. Translated, it gives CASSLDRAGTYTGELFF. Full variable domain (missing parts from reference TRBV11-2 and TRBJ2-2): EAGVAQSPRYKIIEKRQSVAFWCNPISGHATLYWYQQILGQGPKLLIQFQNNGVVDDSQLPKDRFSAERLKGVDSTLKIQPAKLEDSAVYLCASSLDRAGTYTGELFFGEGSRLTVL.

This clonotype was detected many times. The chain employs TRBV7-2 and TRBJ1-1; tentatively, D is TRBD1 (6 bases). The CDR3 is 17 amino acids. The V and J ends lost 5 bases and 10 bases respectively, with 29 bases between them. CDR1 and CDR2 (germline): SGHTA, FQGNSA. CDR3: CASSTHKGGTPAPAAFF. The DNA for the CDR3 is TGTGCCAGCAGCACACATAAGGGGGGGACCCCCGCCCCGGCAGCTTTCTTT.

This clonotype came up a few times. This rearrangement joins TRBV6-6 to TRBJ1-2; no clear D. The germline V gene encodes CDR1 MNHNY and CDR2 SVGAGI (reference sequence). Deletions cut 2 bases from V and 0 bases from J, with 13 bases between. The CDR3 runs 16 residues. This chain's CDR3 is CASSYPQTAANYGYTF. CDR3 in DNA: TGTGCCAGCAGTTACCCCCAAACCGCCGCTAACTATGGCTACACCTTC.

This clonotype was counted between two and nine times. The chain has TRBV12-3 or TRBV12-4 and TRBJ1-1; a possible D gene is TRBD1 (5 bases). V lost 5 bases and J lost 7, with 11 bases in between. The CDR3 runs 12 residues. CDR3 bases: TGTGCCAGCAGTGACAGCTTTCTTGAAGCTTTCTTT. This encodes CASSDSFLEAFF.

The gene calls are TRBV18 and TRBJ2-3; 9 bases line up with TRBD2. The trim removed 3 bases at V and 1 base at J, leaving 8 bases unmatched. The germline V gene encodes CDR1 KGHSH and CDR2 LQKENI. The CDR3 is made up of 17 amino acids. Here the CDR3 reads CASSPPGSGGRTDTQYF. The CDR3 DNA follows: TGTGCCAGCTCACCCCCGGGTAGCGGGGGACGCACAGATACGCAGTATTTT.